Shown below are 32 T cell receptor beta chains from a single sample sequenced in a study of OX40 agonist ivuxolimab in advanced cancers. The method was the immunoSEQ multiplex PCR assay. Sourced from immuneACCESS, this table was stored by TCRdb with only in-frame sequences that have V and J called. A share of the clones is absent; for the studies checked, an unresolved V gene accounts for under half, and the remainder has no known explanation. The sample includes just under 75,000 clones, with more than 85% observed a single time. Of the sample, 0.44% falls within the top ten clones. This sample comprised CD4+ or CD8+ T cells sorted from blood, obtained in a trial of the OX40 agonist ivuxolimab. These receptors came from an adult with an advanced solid tumor such as melanoma, head and neck, liver or kidney cancer.

This clone was picked up a small number of times. The chain uses TRBV9 and TRBJ1-2; TRBD1 agrees at 10 bases. The CDR3 is 15 residues long. Germline values: CDR1 SGDLS, CDR2 YYNGEE. Trimming cost V 0 bases and J 6 bases; bases outside gene matches: 5. CDR3 bases: TGTGCCAGCAGCGTAGGATGGGGACAGGGGAATGGCTACACCTTC. It yields the protein CASSVGWGQGNGYTF.

V and J are TRBV10-3 and TRBJ2-7; D is uncertain. CDR3 length: 14 amino acids. V gave up 3 bases and J gave up 0 bases, with 9 bases separating them. Germline CDR1 ENHRY, CDR2 SYGVKD. The CDR3 here is CAISDSTTSYEQYF. In DNA form, the CDR3 reads TGTGCCATCAGTGATTCCACGACCTCCTACGAGCAGTACTTC.

The chain employs TRBV7-2 and TRBJ2-2; D is possibly TRBD1 (6 bases). This CDR3 region has 14 residues. Germline CDR1 SGHTA, CDR2 FQGNSA. The V and J ends lost 10 bases and 2 bases respectively, with 14 bases between them. CDR3 amino acids: CATQDSYNTGELFF. The CDR3 DNA follows: TGTGCCACCCAGGACAGTTATAACACCGGGGAGCTGTTTTTT.

The V call is TRBV5-8, the J call TRBJ1-5; unclear D gene. The CDR3 contains 15 residues. V was clipped by 2 bases and J by 7 bases, with 16 bases between them. Germline values: CDR1 SGHTS, CDR2 YDEGEE. DNA for the CDR3: TGTGCCAGCAGCTTCAACGGCGCGGGTGGACAGCCCCAGCATTTT. Protein sequence: CASSFNGAGGQPQHF.

V and J are TRBV20-1 and TRBJ1-2; no definite D call. The ends were cut back, 7 bases at V and 8 bases at J, with 14 bases in the middle. Germline V gene sequence: CDR1 DFQATT, CDR2 SNEGSKA (reference sequence). CDR3 size: 11 residues. CDR3 sequence reads: CSVWEFGGYTF. The CDR3 region has the DNA TGCAGTGTGTGGGAGTTTGGGGGCTACACCTTC.

The V call is TRBV5-4, the J call TRBJ2-3; perhaps TRBD2 as D (5 bases). The V gene lost 0 bases and the J gene lost 9 bases, with 14 bases spanning the gap. The CDR3 length is 14 residues. Per the germline V gene, CDR1 is SGHNT and CDR2 is YYREEE (reference sequence). CDR3 sequence (DNA): TGTGCCAGCAGCTTGGATTTCGGGGTGCGAACGCAGTATTTT. Its translation is CASSLDFGVRTQYF.

The chain uses TRBV5-1 and TRBJ2-3; 10 bases fit TRBD2. Germline V gene data show CDR1 as SGHRS and CDR2 as YFSETQ. The CDR3 has 16 residues. J gave up 4 bases and V 5 bases, and 10 bases lay outside the gene matches. CDR3 in amino acids: CASRGAGAGGPDTQYF. The CDR3, as DNA: TGCGCCAGCAGAGGGGCAGGAGCGGGAGGGCCAGATACGCAGTATTTT.

The chain links TRBV7-8 to TRBJ2-3; 10 bases are shared with TRBD2. Germline V CDR1 and CDR2: SGHVS, FQNEAQ. The CDR3 is 15 amino acids. J gave up 1 base and V 5 bases, and 3 bases lay outside the gene matches. CDR3 in amino acids: CASSTLAGGTDTQYF. The CDR3 DNA sequence: TGTGCCAGCAGCACTCTAGCGGGAGGCACAGATACGCAGTATTTT.

CDR3 coding DNA: TGTGCCAGCAGTCTGAGACTAGCGGGAGTCTATGAGCAGTTCTTC. Encoded protein: CASSLRLAGVYEQFF. This rearrangement joins TRBV7-2 to TRBJ2-1, with TRBD2 matching over 12 bases. With V trimmed by 6 bases and J by 8 bases, 8 bases remained unmatched. Per the germline V gene, CDR1 is SGHTA and CDR2 is FQGNSA. The CDR3 loop spans 15 amino acids. Based on the CDR3 plus reference TRBV7-2 and TRBJ2-1, the full variable domain is GAGVSQSPSNKVTEKGKDVELRCDPISGHTALYWYRQSLGQGLEFLIYFQGNSAPDKSGLPSDRFSAERTGGSVSTLTIQRTQQEDSAVYLCASSLRLAGVYEQFFGPGTRLTVL.

The chain couples TRBV4-1 to TRBJ1-3; the D is unclear. Between the trimmed V and J ends, which lost 0 bases and 11 bases, there was a span of 17 bases. CDR3 length equals 15 residues. Germline-derived CDR1 and CDR2 are MGHRA and YSYEKL. CDR3 sequence: CASSQDPESPGAIYF. CDR3 nucleotides: TGCGCCAGCAGCCAAGATCCGGAGTCCCCAGGCGCCATATATTTT.

This clone was counted once. This chain joins TRBV10-1 and TRBJ2-4; 7 bases match TRBD2. CDR3 length: 13 amino acids. The V gene end was trimmed by 0 bases and the J gene end by 9 bases; junction bases not matched to a gene: 2. CDR1 is WNHNN, CDR2 SYGVQD, per germline (reference sequence). The CDR3 is CASSESGGTIQYF. CDR3 nucleotide sequence: TGCGCCAGCAGTGAGTCGGGGGGGACCATTCAGTACTTC.

This chain links TRBV5-8 with TRBJ1-6; unclear D gene. Trimming shortened V by 3 bases and J by 7 bases, and 11 bases separated the two germline ends. Germline values: CDR1 SGHTS, CDR2 YDEGEE. This CDR3 spans 14 amino acids. CDR3 loop: CASSYGRYNSPLHF. In nucleotides, the CDR3 is TGTGCCAGCAGCTATGGACGTTACAATTCACCCCTCCACTTT.

The chain uses TRBV7-6 and TRBJ2-1, with 9 bases aligning to TRBD2. Trimming at V came to 5 bases and at J to 0 bases, leaving 14 bases not matched to a gene. The CDR3 extends over 19 amino acids. Germline V gene sequence: CDR1 SGHVS, CDR2 FNYEAQ. The CDR3 loop is CASSPQLAGFQLSYNEQFF. The CDR3 DNA is TGTGCCAGCAGCCCCCAGCTAGCGGGATTTCAGCTCTCCTACAATGAGCAGTTCTTC. Together with reference TRBV7-6 and TRBJ2-1, the CDR3 gives the full variable domain: GAGVSQSPRYKVTKRGQDVALRCDPISGHVSLYWYRQALGQGPEFLTYFNYEAQQDKSGLPNDRFSAERPEGSISTLTIQRTEQRDSAMYRCASSPQLAGFQLSYNEQFFGPGTRLTVL.

As regards this clone: Other DNA variants within this sample encode the same CDR3. The chain is built from TRBV19 and TRBJ2-5; TRBD1 agrees at 12 bases. Losses at the gene ends were 5 bases for V and 5 bases for J; bases not matched to a gene: 3. In germline, CDR1 is LNHDA, CDR2 SQIVND (reference sequence). The CDR3 has 14 residues. CDR3 amino acids: CASSEGTGGETQYF. The CDR3 nucleotides are TGTGCCAGTAGTGAAGGGACAGGGGGCGAGACCCAGTACTTC.

The CDR3 reads CASSVFRGGIGSGEQYF. The CDR3 DNA sequence: TGTGCCAGCAGCGTCTTTAGGGGGGGGATAGGAAGTGGCGAGCAGTACTTC. The chain joins TRBV7-2 to TRBJ2-7; perhaps TRBD2 as D (7 bases). The germline CDR1 and CDR2 sequences are SGHTA and FQGNSA. Deletions cut 5 bases from V and 6 bases from J, with 26 bases between. This CDR3 region has 17 residues.

As regards this clone: The conserved final phenylalanine or tryptophan is absent from the CDR3, which likely points to a read error. It is unclear where the CDR3 begins or ends on the DNA, so no DNA is shown, and the CDR3 is as TCRdb lists it. The chain employs TRBV10-3 and TRBJ2-7; the D call in the table, TRBD1, was not verified against the DNA. The germline CDR1 and CDR2 sequences are ENHRY and SYGVKD. The CDR3 is 14 residues long, counting both termini. The CDR3 loop reads CAISDGTGIYEQFI.

The chain couples TRBV9 to TRBJ2-7; 9 bases are shared with TRBD2. J gave up 6 bases and V 2 bases, and 15 bases lay outside the gene matches. Germline lookup yields CDR1 SGDLS and CDR2 YYNGEE. The CDR3 loop spans 17 amino acids. The CDR3 bases are TGTGCCAGCAGCGTCGGGACTAGCTTATTAAAAGCTTCCGAGCAGTACTTC. Encoded protein: CASSVGTSLLKASEQYF.

J is TRBJ1-2 and V is TRBV6-5; TRBD1 matches at 8 bases. The J segment lost 7 bases and the V segment lost 5 bases, leaving 12 bases of the junction unmatched. The length of the CDR3 is 15 residues. Per germline, CDR1 MNHEY and CDR2 SVGAGI. The CDR3 nucleotides are TGTGCCAGCAGTCCAACCGGGACAGGAGGCGGTGGCTACACCTTC. Its translation is CASSPTGTGGGGYTF.

The chain joins TRBV5-8 to TRBJ2-7; no definite D call. The CDR3 spans 11 residues. Trimming cost V 0 bases and J 7 bases, with 5 bases left between them. The germline CDR1 and CDR2 sequences are SGHTS and YDEGEE. The CDR3 sequence: CASSLVGEQYF. In DNA, the CDR3 is TGTGCCAGCAGCTTGGTCGGGGAGCAGTACTTC.

The rearrangement joins TRBV21-1 to TRBJ2-7; the table's D gene call, TRBD1, was not cross checked with the DNA. TRBV21-1 is a pseudogene segment. The CDR3 contains 18 residues. The CDR3 region has the DNA TGTGCCAGCAGCCCCAAAGTCTTTTCGGGGACAGGGTGTAACGAGCAGTACTTC. Amino acid sequence: CASSPKVFSGTGCNEQYF.

As DNA, the CDR3 is TGTGCCATCAGTGAAGGAAGTAGGGGGCTGGAAAAACTGTTTTTT. Protein sequence: CAISEGSRGLEKLFF. The chain joins TRBV10-3 to TRBJ1-4, with 7 bases aligning to TRBD1. V was clipped by 3 bases and J by 8 bases; unmatched bases: 9. Germline CDR1 and CDR2: ENHRY and SYGVKD. The CDR3 length is 15 residues.

The V and J genes are TRBV7-9 and TRBJ2-7, with D possibly TRBD2 on 6 matching bases. The V gene lost 1 base and the J gene lost 3 bases, with 13 bases spanning the gap. The CDR3 extends over 15 amino acids. From germline, CDR1 is SEHNR and CDR2 FQNEAQ (reference sequence). CDR3 sequence (DNA): TGTGCCAGCAGCTTAGGCGGGCTAGCGAACTACGAGCAGTACTTC. It codes for CASSLGGLANYEQYF. The full variable domain, rest sourced from reference TRBV7-9 and TRBJ2-7, is DTGVSQNPRHKITKRGQNVTFRCDPISEHNRLYWYRQTLGQGPEFLTYFQNEAQLEKSRLLSDRFSAERPKGSFSTLEIQRTEQGDSAMYLCASSLGGLANYEQYFGPGTRLTVT.

The rearrangement uses TRBV6-5 and TRBJ1-5; 8 nucleotides agree with TRBD1. Per germline, CDR1 MNHEY and CDR2 SVGAGI. J was trimmed by 4 bases and V by 6 bases; bases with no gene match: 8. The CDR3 totals 15 residues. The CDR3 bases are TGTGCCAGCAGCACCACAGGGGGAGTTAATCAGCCCCAGCATTTT. Translation: CASSTTGGVNQPQHF.

V gene TRBV6-1 combines with J gene TRBJ2-1; 9 positions agree with TRBD2. CDR1 and CDR2 (germline): MNHNS, SASEGT. V lost 2 bases to trimming and J lost 4 bases; unmatched junction nucleotides: 6. The CDR3 length is 16 residues. DNA for the CDR3: TGTGCCAGCAGTGAATATTCTAGCGGGATTTACAATGAGCAGTTCTTC. Translating gives CASSEYSSGIYNEQFF.

CDR3 loop: CASSPGLYEQYF. The CDR3 region has the DNA TGTGCCAGCAGCCCGGGACTATACGAGCAGTACTTC. This chain joins TRBV7-9 and TRBJ2-7, with TRBD2 identical over 7 bases. This CDR3 has 12 amino acids. Unmatched junction bases numbered 2, after V lost 5 bases and J lost 4 bases. Germline CDR1 and CDR2: SEHNR and FQNEAQ (reference sequence).

About this clone: Other DNA sequences in the sample encode the same CDR3. The V and J genes are TRBV15 and TRBJ2-5; D is uncertain. The CDR3 has 14 residues. V lost 0 bases to trimming and J lost 2 bases, with 7 bases between them. Germline V gene sequence: CDR1 LNHNV, CDR2 YYDKDF (reference sequence). The CDR3 DNA reads as TGTGCCACCAGCAGAGATCGTGGTCAAGAGACCCAGTACTTC. Translating it yields CATSRDRGQETQYF.

This clone is a singleton in its sample. The genes are TRBV6-6 and TRBJ2-7, with D hard to call. V lost 2 bases and J lost 6, with 8 bases in between. Germline assignment: CDR1 MNHNY and CDR2 SVGAGI (reference sequence). There are 12 residues in the CDR3. DNA for the CDR3: TGTGCCAGCAGTTACGAGGACGGCGAGCAGTACTTC. It codes for CASSYEDGEQYF.

The chain has TRBV5-5 and TRBJ2-5, with 7 positions matching TRBD1. The CDR3 is made up of 16 amino acids. V lost 3 bases, J lost 2 bases, and 10 bases stayed unmatched. Germline V gives CDR1 SGHKS, CDR2 YYEKEE (reference sequence). CDR3 nucleotide sequence: TGTGCCAGCAGCTCGCTACCGGGACAGCCTCAAGAGACCCAGTACTTC. This sequence encodes CASSSLPGQPQETQYF.

The chain recombines TRBV6-6 with TRBJ2-7, with D possibly being TRBD1 (5 bases). Trimming left V 6 bases short and J 7 bases short, with 16 bases between. Germline V gene data show CDR1 as MNHNY and CDR2 as SVGAGI (reference sequence). The CDR3 has 13 amino acids. CDR3 amino acids: CASRDIQVQEQYF. CDR3 in DNA: TGTGCCAGCAGGGATATACAGGTACAGGAGCAGTACTTC.

The rearrangement links TRBV5-8 to TRBJ2-3, with TRBD2 identical over 10 bases. The CDR3 totals 16 residues. The germline V gene has CDR1 SGHTS and CDR2 YDEGEE. With 0 bases clipped from V and 3 bases from J, the junction kept 4 bases outside the gene matches. The chain's CDR3 is CASSLGASGRTDTQYF. CDR3 DNA sequence: TGTGCCAGCAGCTTGGGGGCTAGCGGGAGAACAGATACGCAGTATTTT. Filled out from reference TRBV5-8 and TRBJ2-3, the complete variable domain reads EAGVTQSPTHLIKTRGQQATLRCSPISGHTSVYWYQQALGLGLQFLLWYDEGEERNRGNFPPRFSGRQFPNYSSELNVNALELEDSALYLCASSLGASGRTDTQYFGPGTRLTVL.

The chain employs TRBV6-1 and TRBJ2-1; TRBD2 agrees at 13 bases. This CDR3 is built from 15 residues. V was pared by 4 bases and J by 10 bases, with 7 bases of the junction left unmatched. Germline V CDR1 and CDR2: MNHNS, SASEGT. The CDR3 bases are TGTGCCAGCAGTGTAGGACTAGCGGGAGCCTTCGAGCAGTTCTTC. Translation gives CASSVGLAGAFEQFF.

The rearrangement links TRBV10-3 to TRBJ2-3; the match to TRBD2 covers 13 bases. The CDR3 is made up of 19 amino acids. Looked up from germline, CDR1 is ENHRY and CDR2 is SYGVKD. V trimming: 3 bases; J trimming: 0 bases; junction bases outside the gene matches: 9. The CDR3 reads CAISDPRTSGSGSTDTQYF. The CDR3 nucleotides read TGTGCCATCAGTGACCCCAGGACTAGCGGGAGTGGGAGCACAGATACGCAGTATTTT.